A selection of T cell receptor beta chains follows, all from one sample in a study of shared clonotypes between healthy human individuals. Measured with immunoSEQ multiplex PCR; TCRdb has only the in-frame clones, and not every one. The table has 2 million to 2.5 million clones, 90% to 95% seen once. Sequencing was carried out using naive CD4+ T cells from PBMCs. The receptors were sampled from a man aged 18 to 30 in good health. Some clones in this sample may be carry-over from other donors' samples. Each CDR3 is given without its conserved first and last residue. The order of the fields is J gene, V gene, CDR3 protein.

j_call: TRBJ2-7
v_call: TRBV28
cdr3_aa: ASSSTGGSLEQY

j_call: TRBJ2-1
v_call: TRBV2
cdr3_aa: ATRGGTSFINEQF

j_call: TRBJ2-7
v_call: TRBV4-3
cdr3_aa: ASSQDLSGGLRY

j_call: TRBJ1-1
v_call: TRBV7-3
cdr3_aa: ASSLLPVTEAF

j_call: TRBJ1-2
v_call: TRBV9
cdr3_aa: ASSVLGTGSGARYT

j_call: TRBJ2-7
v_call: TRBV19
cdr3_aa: ASKDRGQGPYEQY

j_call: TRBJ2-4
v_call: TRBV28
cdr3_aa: ASSRQGAVNIQY

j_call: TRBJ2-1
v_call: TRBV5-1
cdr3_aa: ASSLRATGGNEQF

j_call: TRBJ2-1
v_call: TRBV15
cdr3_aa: ATSRGSASGNLKF

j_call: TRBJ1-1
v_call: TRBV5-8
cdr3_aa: ASSAFRDRDTEAF

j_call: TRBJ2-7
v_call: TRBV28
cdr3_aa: ASSPDRPSYEQY

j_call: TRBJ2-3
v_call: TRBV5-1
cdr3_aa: ASSLRASAFTDTQY

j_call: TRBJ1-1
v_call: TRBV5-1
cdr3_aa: ASSKDRTPTEAF

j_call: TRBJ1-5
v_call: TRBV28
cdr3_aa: ASSHTRQGDQPQH

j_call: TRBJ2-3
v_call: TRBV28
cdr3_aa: ASSLGQGGTQY

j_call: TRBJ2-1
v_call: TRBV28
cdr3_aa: ASSLLGAQAFGYNEQF

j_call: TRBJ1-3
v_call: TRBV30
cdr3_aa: AWSLTGIENTIY

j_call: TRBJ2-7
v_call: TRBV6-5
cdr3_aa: ASSYSTPGSYYEQY

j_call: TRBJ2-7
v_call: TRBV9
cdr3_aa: ASSVAKGEGGNEQY

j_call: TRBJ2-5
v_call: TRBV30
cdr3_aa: AWGEGQGQTQY

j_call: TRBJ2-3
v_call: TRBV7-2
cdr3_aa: ASSFSGTDTQY

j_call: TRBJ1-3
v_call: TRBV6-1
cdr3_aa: ASSESRTRAGNTIY

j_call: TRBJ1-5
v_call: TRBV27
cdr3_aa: ASGDRGQPQH

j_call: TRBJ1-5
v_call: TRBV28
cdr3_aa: ASRMEVGAQH

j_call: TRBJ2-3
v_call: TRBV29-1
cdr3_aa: SVPTHPGGIADTQY

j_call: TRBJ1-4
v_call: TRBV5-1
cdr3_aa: ASSVTGGDGEKLF

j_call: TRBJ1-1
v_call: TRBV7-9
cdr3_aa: ASSLEVSEAF

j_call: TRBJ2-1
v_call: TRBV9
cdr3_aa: ASSPLGSSYNEQF

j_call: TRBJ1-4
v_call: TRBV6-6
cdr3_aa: ASRPRTAEKLF

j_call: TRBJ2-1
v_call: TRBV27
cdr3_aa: ASSSPRAGGHNEQF

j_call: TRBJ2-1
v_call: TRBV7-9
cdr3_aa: ASSLVTGWGTSGDEQF

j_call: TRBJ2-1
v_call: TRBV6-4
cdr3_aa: ASSEEGVSSYNEQF

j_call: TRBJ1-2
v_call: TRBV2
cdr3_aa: ASSEEGLGVGYT

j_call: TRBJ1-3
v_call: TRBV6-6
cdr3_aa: ASRTGGAWRNTIY

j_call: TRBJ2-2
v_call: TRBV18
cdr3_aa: ASGPNGGAGELF

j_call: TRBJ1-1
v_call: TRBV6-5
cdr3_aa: ASSYRARSTEAF

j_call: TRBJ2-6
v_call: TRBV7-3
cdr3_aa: ASSLSGARSGANVLT

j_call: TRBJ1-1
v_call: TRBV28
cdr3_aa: ASSPVGRGLAEAF

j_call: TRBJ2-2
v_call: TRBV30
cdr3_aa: AWSPGGGELF

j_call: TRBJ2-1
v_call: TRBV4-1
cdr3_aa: ASSQEPGVLAGSLYNEQF

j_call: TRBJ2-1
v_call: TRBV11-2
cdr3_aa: ASRLQGINEQF

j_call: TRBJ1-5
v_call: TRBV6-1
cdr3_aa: AVQGLDYSNQPQH

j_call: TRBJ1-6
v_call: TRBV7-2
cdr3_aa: ASSSQVHNSPLH

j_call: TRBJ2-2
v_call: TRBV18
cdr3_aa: ASSPRRDSIRGELF

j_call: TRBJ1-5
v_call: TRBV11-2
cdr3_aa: ASSPGPVGQPQH